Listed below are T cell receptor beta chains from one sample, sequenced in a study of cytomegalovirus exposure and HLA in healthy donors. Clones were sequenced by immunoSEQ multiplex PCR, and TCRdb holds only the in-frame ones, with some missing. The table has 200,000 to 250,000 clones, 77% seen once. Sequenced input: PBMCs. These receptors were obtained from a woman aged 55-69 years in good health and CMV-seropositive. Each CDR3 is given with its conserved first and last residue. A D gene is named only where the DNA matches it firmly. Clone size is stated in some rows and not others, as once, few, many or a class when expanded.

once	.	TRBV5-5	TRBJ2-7	CASSRQSYEQYF	TGTGCCAGCAGCCGACAGTCCTACGAGCAGTACTTC
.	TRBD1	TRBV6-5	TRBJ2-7	CASSYFGTGGTYEQYF	TGTGCCAGCAGTTACTTTGGGACAGGGGGTACCTACGAGCAGTACTTC
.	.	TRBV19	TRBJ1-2	CASSTADTFNYGYTF	TGTGCCAGTAGTACCGCCGACACCTTTAACTATGGCTACACCTTC
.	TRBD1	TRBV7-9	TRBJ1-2	CASSPETDRVNGYTF	TGTGCCAGCAGCCCCGAGACTGACAGGGTGAATGGCTACACCTTC
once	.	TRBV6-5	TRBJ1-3	CASSYSGQSSGNTIYF	TGTGCCAGCAGTTACTCGGGGCAGAGCTCTGGAAACACCATATATTTT
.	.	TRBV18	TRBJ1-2	CASSPQEGNYGYTF	TGTGCCAGCTCCCCACAGGAGGGTAACTATGGCTACACCTTC
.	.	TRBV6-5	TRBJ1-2	CASSYSYSNYGYTF	TGTGCCAGCAGTTACTCGTACAGTAACTATGGCTACACCTTC
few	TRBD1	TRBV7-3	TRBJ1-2	CASSPGTDYGYTF	TGTGCCAGCAGCCCCGGGACAGATTATGGCTACACCTTC
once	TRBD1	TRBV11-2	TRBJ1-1	CASSFPRGVAFF	TGTGCCAGCAGCTTCCCCAGGGGGGTGGCTTTCTTT
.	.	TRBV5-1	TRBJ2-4	CASSSNDPGLWGDIQYF	TGCGCCAGCAGCTCCAACGATCCGGGACTCTGGGGGGACATTCAGTACTTC
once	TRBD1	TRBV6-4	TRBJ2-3	CASSDRQGYPDTQYF	TGTGCCAGCAGTGATCGACAGGGGTACCCAGATACGCAGTATTTT
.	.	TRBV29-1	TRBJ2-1	CSVWGGEHNEQFF	TGCAGCGTTTGGGGCGGGGAACACAATGAGCAGTTCTTC
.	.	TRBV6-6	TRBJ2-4	CASDGGLAKNIQYF	TGTGCCAGTGACGGGGGTCTCGCCAAAAACATTCAGTACTTC
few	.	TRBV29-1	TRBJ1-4	CSGKGAATNEKLFF	TGCAGCGGGAAAGGGGCTGCAACTAATGAAAAACTGTTTTTT
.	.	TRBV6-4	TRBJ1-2	CATLLRTDINYGYTF	TGTGCCACCCTACTCCGGACAGATATAAACTATGGCTACACCTTC
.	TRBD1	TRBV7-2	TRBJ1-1	CASSRRQGGIEAFF	TGTGCCAGCAGCCGACGACAGGGGGGGATTGAAGCTTTCTTT
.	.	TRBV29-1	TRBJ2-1	CSVDWGLNNEQFF	TGCAGCGTTGATTGGGGCCTAAACAATGAGCAGTTCTTC
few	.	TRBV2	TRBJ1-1	CASSELVVSNTEAFF	TGTGCCAGCAGTGAGTTAGTCGTTTCGAACACTGAAGCTTTCTTT
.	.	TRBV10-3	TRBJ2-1	CAISFSGPSSYNEQFF	TGTGCCATTTCTTTTAGCGGCCCGAGCTCCTACAATGAGCAGTTCTTC
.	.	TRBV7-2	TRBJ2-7	CASSLAGGRIYEQYF	TGTGCCAGCAGCTTAGCCGGGGGTAGAATCTACGAGCAGTACTTC
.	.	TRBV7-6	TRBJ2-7	CASSLDFRGRAGSRSYEQYF	TGTGCCAGCAGCTTAGACTTTCGCGGCCGGGCGGGGTCTCGCTCCTACGAGCAGTACTTC
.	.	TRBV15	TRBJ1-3	CATSRAGTSSLNTIYF	TGTGCCACCAGCAGAGCTGGGACATCCAGTCTAAACACCATATATTTT
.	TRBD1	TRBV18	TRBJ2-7	CASSPRGTGPSYEQYF	TGTGCCAGCTCACCACGCGGGACAGGGCCCTCCTACGAGCAGTACTTC
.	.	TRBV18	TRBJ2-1	CASSPSLYNEQFF	TGTGCCAGCTCACCATCCTTGTACAATGAGCAGTTCTTC
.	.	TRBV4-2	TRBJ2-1	CASSQGAGTYNEQFF	TGTGCCAGCAGCCAAGGGGCGGGAACCTACAATGAGCAGTTCTTC
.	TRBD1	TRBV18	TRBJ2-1	CASSPRQGDIYNEQFF	TGTGCCAGCTCACCTCGACAGGGCGACATATACAATGAGCAGTTCTTC
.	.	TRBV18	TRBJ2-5	CASEKGGETQYF	TGTGCCAGTGAAAAGGGAGGAGAGACCCAGTACTTC
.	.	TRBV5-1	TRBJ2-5	CASSLGTGGAQETQYF	TGCGCCAGCAGCTTGGGGACAGGAGGGGCCCAAGAGACCCAGTACTTC